The 16 T cell receptor beta chains listed next were all sequenced from one sample in a study of sequential checkpoint blockade in melanoma (dated by TCRdb to the late 2010s). Read against the paper, the sample's treatment or condition label means: randomized to nivolumab then ipilimumab (arm A) or the reverse (arm B). Preparation of the library involved the immunoSEQ multiplex PCR assay. TCRdb re-hosts the immuneACCESS table, in-frame sequences only. Its copies lack some clones; in the studies checked, an unresolved V gene accounts for under half of them, and the cause for the rest is not known. Counted in this sample were fewer than 30,000 clones; about 83% of them appeared once. The ten largest clones capture around a sixth of the sample. This material consisted of CD8+ T cells sorted from blood (inferred from file names), taken from a patient given nivolumab and ipilimumab in sequence. The receptors were gathered from a human donor with melanoma.

This clone is classed as medium-sized. The chain recombines TRBV19 with TRBJ1-5; the D gene is possibly TRBD1 (6 bases). Germline lookup yields CDR1 LNHDA and CDR2 SQIVND (reference sequence). This CDR3 is 17 amino acids long. Trimming pared 7 bases from V and 0 bases from J, leaving 19 bases between. CDR3 coding DNA: TGTGCCAGTACCTCTACAGGGTCTCGATATAGCAATCAGCCCCAGCATTTT. Its protein product is CASTSTGSRYSNQPQHF.

The chain uses TRBV6-5 and TRBJ1-1; possible D gene TRBD1, 5 bases. Trimming cost V 4 bases and J 3 bases, with 12 bases left between them. This CDR3 is 14 amino acids long. CDR1 is MNHEY and CDR2 is SVGAGI in the germline V gene. CDR3 region: CASSSTGVYTEAFF. Written as DNA, the CDR3 is TGTGCCAGCAGTTCAACAGGAGTATACACTGAAGCTTTCTTT.

The V call is TRBV7-2, the J call TRBJ1-2; 9 bases line up with TRBD1. CDR1 is SGHTA and CDR2 is FQGNSA in the germline V gene. The CDR3 has 16 residues. The J segment lost 4 bases and the V segment lost 5 bases, leaving 11 bases of the junction unmatched. CDR3 coding DNA: TGTGCCAGCAGCCGAAGGGACAGGGAACGTGGCTATGGCTACACCTTC. Its translation: CASSRRDRERGYGYTF.

This clone was recorded only once. The chain carries TRBV5-4 and TRBJ2-3; D is possibly TRBD2 (6 bases). V was shortened by 4 bases and J by 3 bases, with 18 bases between the two germline ends. The CDR3 sequence is 16 residues long. Germline V gene lookup returns CDR1 SGHNT and CDR2 YYREEE (reference sequence). The DNA for the CDR3 is TGTGCCAGCAGCCAAAAAGTGAGGGGACTTACAGATACGCAGTATTTT. This translates into CASSQKVRGLTDTQYF.

V usage is TRBV7-9 and J usage is TRBJ2-3; D is possibly TRBD2 (7 bases). This CDR3 has 18 amino acids. Germline V CDR1 and CDR2: SEHNR, FQNEAQ (reference sequence). The V gene lost 3 bases and the J gene lost 0 bases, with 19 bases spanning the gap. CDR3 DNA sequence: TGTGCCAGCAGCTTCCCTCGCGGGGGCTTAACTAGCACAGATACGCAGTATTTT. Amino acid sequence: CASSFPRGGLTSTDTQYF.

The chain joins TRBV4-3 to TRBJ2-3; D not certain. V was cut by 1 base and J by 2 bases, with 10 bases left in between. CDR3 length equals 15 residues. CDR1 LGHNA and CDR2 YSLEER come from the germline V gene. The CDR3 DNA sequence: TGCGCCAGCAGCCAAGCCGCGGCGGCCACAGATACGCAGTATTTT. Its protein product is CASSQAAAATDTQYF.

The rearrangement joins TRBV18 to TRBJ2-3; TRBD2 agrees at 10 bases. V trimming: 3 bases; J trimming: 6 bases; junction bases outside the gene matches: 18. Per the germline V gene, CDR1 is KGHSH and CDR2 is LQKENI. This CDR3 is 19 amino acids long. CDR3 bases: TGTGCCAGCTCACCCCTAGAGGGTAGAGAGCGGGAGGGCCCGGATACGCAGTATTTT. Encoded protein: CASSPLEGREREGPDTQYF.

V and J are TRBV11-2 and TRBJ1-2; 7 nucleotides agree with TRBD1. J gave up 3 bases and V 4 bases, and 8 bases lay outside the gene matches. The germline V gene has CDR1 SGHAT and CDR2 FQNNGV. The CDR3 has 15 residues. CDR3 sequence reads: CASSSYQTGHYGYTF. The CDR3 DNA sequence: TGTGCCAGCAGCTCATACCAGACAGGGCACTATGGCTACACCTTC.

This rearrangement joins TRBV19 to TRBJ1-6; no firm D call. CDR1 is LNHDA and CDR2 is SQIVND in the germline V gene (reference sequence). The CDR3 is 17 amino acids. Trimming removed 5 bases at V and 0 bases at J, with 14 bases between. CDR3 amino acids: CASSEGRWSSYNSPLHF. CDR3 DNA sequence: TGTGCCAGTAGTGAGGGAAGGTGGAGCTCCTATAATTCACCCCTCCACTTT.

J is TRBJ2-5 and V is TRBV21-1; the table's D call of TRBD1 was not tested on the DNA. TRBV21-1 represents a pseudogene. This CDR3 is built from 15 residues. The CDR3 bases are TGTACCAGCAGCAAAGTTCCAGGGTATACGGAGACCCAGTACTTC. The encoded protein is CTSSKVPGYTETQYF.

V usage is TRBV6-5 and J usage is TRBJ2-6; D remains unclear. The CDR3 is 14 amino acids. Trimming removed 8 bases from V and 4 bases from J, with 12 bases in between. CDR1 is MNHEY and CDR2 is SVGAGI in the germline V gene. The CDR3 sequence: CASQVPVGANVLTF. DNA of the CDR3: TGTGCCAGCCAGGTCCCTGTGGGGGCCAACGTCCTGACTTTC.

CDR3 bases: TGTGCCATCAGTGAGTCCCTCATGGAGAGGACCTACAATGAGCAGTTCTTC. Translated, it gives CAISESLMERTYNEQFF. The chain joins TRBV10-3 to TRBJ2-1, with D unclear. V was trimmed by 0 bases and J by 2 bases, leaving 14 bases between them. The CDR3 consists of 17 residues. CDR1 ENHRY and CDR2 SYGVKD come from the germline V gene.

This chain uses TRBV5-6 with TRBJ2-5, with a tentative D call TRBD1 (6 bases). The end of the DNA is better explained by TRBJ2-7, so the J call may be wrong. Germline lookup yields CDR1 SGHDT and CDR2 YYEEEE. The CDR3 sequence is 13 residues long. CDR3 residues: CASSLIQGYEQYF. The CDR3 nucleotides read TGTGCCAGCAGCTTAATACAGGGCTACGAGCAGTACTTC.

The chain employs TRBV11-2 and TRBJ1-4; 8 positions match TRBD1. The length of the CDR3 is 17 residues. Germline assignment: CDR1 SGHAT and CDR2 FQNNGV. The junction had 8 bases not matched to a gene; V was cut back by 5 bases and J by 0 bases. CDR3 nucleotide sequence: TGTGCCAGCAGCCCAACAGGGGGGGTCGCAACTAATGAAAAACTGTTTTTT. Translation: CASSPTGGVATNEKLFF.

J is TRBJ2-7 and V is TRBV27, with D maybe TRBD1 (7 bases). With 5 bases removed from V and 0 bases from J, the gap between germline ends came to 14 bases. This CDR3 region has 15 residues. CDR1 MNHEY and CDR2 SMNVEV come from the germline V gene (reference sequence). CDR3 bases: TGTGCCAGCAGTCTTTCAGGGGGGAGCTCCTACGAGCAGTACTTC. Translated: CASSLSGGSSYEQYF.

This clone was found a few times. The V and J genes are TRBV5-6 and TRBJ2-3; possibly TRBD2 for D (6 bases). The CDR3 totals 15 residues. Germline V gene lookup returns CDR1 SGHDT and CDR2 YYEEEE. The V end was cut by 1 base, the J end by 2 bases, with 11 bases between. Here the CDR3 DNA reads TGTGCCAGCAGCTTGTTGTGGGGGGACACAGATACGCAGTATTTT. Its translation is CASSLLWGDTDTQYF.